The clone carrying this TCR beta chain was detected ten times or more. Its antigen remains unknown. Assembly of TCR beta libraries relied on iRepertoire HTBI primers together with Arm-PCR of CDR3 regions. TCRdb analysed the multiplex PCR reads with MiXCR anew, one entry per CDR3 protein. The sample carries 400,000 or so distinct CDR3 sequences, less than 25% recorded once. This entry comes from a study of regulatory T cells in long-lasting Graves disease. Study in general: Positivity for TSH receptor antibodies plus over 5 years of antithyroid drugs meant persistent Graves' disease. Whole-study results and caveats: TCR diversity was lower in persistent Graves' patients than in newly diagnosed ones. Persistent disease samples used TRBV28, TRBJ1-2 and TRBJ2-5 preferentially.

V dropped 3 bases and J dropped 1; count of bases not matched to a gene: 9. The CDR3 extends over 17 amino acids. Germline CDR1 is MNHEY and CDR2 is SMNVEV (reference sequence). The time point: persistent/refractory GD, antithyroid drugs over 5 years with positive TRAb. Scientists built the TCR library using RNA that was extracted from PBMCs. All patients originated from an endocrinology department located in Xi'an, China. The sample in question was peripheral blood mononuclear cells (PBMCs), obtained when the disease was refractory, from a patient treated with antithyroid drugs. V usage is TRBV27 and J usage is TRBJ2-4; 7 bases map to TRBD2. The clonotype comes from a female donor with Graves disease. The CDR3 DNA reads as TGTGCCAGCAGTTTTGGCGGGGGAGCGTTCGCCAAAAACATTCAGTACTTC. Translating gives CASSFGGGAFAKNIQYF.